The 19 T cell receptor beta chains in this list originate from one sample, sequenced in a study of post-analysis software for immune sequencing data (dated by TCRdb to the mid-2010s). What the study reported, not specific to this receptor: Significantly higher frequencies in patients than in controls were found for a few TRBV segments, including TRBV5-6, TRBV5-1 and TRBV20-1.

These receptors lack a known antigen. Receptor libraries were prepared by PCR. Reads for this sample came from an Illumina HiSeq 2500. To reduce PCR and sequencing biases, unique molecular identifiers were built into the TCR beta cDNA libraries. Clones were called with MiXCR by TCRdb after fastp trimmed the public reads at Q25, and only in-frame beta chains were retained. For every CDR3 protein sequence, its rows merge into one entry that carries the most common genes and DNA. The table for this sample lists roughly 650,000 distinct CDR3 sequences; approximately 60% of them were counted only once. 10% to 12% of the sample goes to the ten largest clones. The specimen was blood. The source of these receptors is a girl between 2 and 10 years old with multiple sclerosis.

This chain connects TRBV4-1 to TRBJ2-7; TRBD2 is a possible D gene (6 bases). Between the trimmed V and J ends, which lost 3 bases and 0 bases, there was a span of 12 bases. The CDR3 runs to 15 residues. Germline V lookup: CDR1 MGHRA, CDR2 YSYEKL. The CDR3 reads CASSQLDGSSYEQYF. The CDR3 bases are TGCGCCAGCAGCCAGCTCGACGGGAGCTCCTACGAGCAGTACTTC.

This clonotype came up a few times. CDR3 loop: CASSVSPTPGTTGYTF. The CDR3 DNA sequence: TGTGCCAGCAGCGTATCTCCGACGCCGGGGACCACCGGCTACACCTTC. The chain has TRBV9 and TRBJ1-2; TRBD1 is a possible D gene (5 bases). This CDR3 has 16 amino acids. Looked up from germline, CDR1 is SGDLS and CDR2 is YYNGEE. V was cut by 1 base and J by 8 bases, with 21 bases left in between.

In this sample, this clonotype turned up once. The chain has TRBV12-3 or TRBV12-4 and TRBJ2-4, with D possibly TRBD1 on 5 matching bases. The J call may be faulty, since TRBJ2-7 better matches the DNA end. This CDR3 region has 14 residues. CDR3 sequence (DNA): TGTGCCAGCAGTTTTAGGGGCCAGGGCCACGAGCAGTACTTC. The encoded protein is CASSFRGQGHEQYF.

The CDR3 loop is CAISAGLGIGDAYEQYF. The CDR3 region has the DNA TGTGCCATCAGTGCCGGATTAGGGATAGGGGATGCCTACGAGCAGTACTTC. The J gene is TRBJ2-7, the V gene TRBV10-3, with a possible D match to TRBD1 (5 bases). The CDR3 loop spans 17 amino acids. Trimming took off 4 bases at V and 2 bases at J, with 21 bases between the two ends. Germline lookup yields CDR1 ENHRY and CDR2 SYGVKD.

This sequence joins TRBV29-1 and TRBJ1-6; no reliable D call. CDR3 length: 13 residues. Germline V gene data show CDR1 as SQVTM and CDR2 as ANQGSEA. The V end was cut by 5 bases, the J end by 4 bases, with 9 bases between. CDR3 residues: CSVTQGYNSPLHF. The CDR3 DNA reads TGCAGCGTTACTCAAGGGTATAATTCACCCCTCCACTTT.

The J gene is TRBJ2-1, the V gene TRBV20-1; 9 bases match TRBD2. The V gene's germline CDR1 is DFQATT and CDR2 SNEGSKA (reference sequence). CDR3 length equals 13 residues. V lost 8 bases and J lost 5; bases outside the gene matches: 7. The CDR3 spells CSPRASGNNEQFF. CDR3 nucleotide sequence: TGCAGTCCCCGGGCTAGCGGGAACAATGAGCAGTTCTTC.

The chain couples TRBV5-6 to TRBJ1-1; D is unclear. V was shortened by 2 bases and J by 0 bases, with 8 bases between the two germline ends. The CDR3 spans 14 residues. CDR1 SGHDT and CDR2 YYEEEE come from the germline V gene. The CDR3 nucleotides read TGTGCCAGCAGCTTTCCCAGCATGAACACTGAAGCTTTCTTT. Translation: CASSFPSMNTEAFF.

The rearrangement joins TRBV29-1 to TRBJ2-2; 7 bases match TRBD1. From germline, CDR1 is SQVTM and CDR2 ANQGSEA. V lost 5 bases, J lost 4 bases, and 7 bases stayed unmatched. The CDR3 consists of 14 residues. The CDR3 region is CSVTDRAVTGELFF. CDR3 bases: TGCAGCGTTACCGACAGGGCGGTCACCGGGGAGCTGTTTTTT.

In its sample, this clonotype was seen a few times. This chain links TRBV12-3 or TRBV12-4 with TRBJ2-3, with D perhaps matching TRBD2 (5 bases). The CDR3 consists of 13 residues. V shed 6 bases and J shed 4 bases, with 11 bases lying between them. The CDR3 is CASSPGSADTQYF. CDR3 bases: TGTGCCAGCAGCCCGGGATCGGCAGATACGCAGTATTTT.

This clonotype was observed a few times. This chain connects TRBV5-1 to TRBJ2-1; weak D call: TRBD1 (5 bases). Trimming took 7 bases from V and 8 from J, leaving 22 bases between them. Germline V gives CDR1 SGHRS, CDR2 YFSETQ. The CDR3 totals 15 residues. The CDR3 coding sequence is TGCGCCAGCCGAGTCGCAGGGTTGGGGTCGGATGAGCAGTTCTTC. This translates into CASRVAGLGSDEQFF.

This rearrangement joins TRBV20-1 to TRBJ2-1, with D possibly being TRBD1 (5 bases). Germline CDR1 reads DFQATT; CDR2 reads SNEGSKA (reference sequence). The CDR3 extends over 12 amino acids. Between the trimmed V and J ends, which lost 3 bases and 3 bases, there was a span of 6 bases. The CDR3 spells CSARDIYNEQFF. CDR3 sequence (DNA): TGCAGTGCTAGGGACATCTACAATGAGCAGTTCTTC.

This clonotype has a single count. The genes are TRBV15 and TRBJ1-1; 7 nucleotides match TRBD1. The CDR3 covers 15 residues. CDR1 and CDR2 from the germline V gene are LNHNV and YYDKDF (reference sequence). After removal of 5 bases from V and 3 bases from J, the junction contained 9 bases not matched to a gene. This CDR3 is CATSGDRDGYTEAFF. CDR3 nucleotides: TGTGCCACCAGCGGCGACAGGGACGGGTACACTGAAGCTTTCTTT.

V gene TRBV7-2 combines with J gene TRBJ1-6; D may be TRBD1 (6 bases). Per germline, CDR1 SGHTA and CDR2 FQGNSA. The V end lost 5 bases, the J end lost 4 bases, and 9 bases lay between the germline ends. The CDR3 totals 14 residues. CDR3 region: CASSLQGYNSPLHF. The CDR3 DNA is TGTGCCAGCAGCCTACAGGGTTATAATTCACCCCTCCACTTT.

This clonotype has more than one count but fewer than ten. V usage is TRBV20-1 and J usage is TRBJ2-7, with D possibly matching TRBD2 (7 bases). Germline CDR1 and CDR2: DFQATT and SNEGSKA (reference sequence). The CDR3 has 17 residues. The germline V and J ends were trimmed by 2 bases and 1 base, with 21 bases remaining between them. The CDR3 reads CSARFRGGGPLSYEQYF. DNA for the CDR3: TGCAGTGCTAGATTCCGTGGGGGGGGGCCTCTATCCTACGAGCAGTACTTC.

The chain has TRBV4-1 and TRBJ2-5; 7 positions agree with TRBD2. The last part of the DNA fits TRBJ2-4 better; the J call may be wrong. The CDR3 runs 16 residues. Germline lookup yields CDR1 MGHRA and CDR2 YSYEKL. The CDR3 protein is CASSRTLWEGRDIQYF. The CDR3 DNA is TGCGCCAGCAGCCGGACACTTTGGGAGGGGCGGGACATTCAGTACTTC.

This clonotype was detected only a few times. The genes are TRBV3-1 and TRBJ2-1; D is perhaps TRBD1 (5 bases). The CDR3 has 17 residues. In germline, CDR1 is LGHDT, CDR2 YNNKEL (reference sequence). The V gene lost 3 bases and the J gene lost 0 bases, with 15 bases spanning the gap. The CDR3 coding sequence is TGTGCCAGCAGCCATGGAGAGACAGCGAGCTCCTACAATGAGCAGTTCTTC. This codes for CASSHGETASSYNEQFF.

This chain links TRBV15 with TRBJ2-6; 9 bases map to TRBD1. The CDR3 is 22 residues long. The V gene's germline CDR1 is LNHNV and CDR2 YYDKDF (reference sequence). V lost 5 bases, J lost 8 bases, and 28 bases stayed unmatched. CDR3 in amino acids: CATSAQYPPGQGMEVETNVLTF. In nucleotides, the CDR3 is TGTGCCACCAGCGCCCAATACCCTCCGGGACAGGGTATGGAGGTCGAGACCAACGTCCTGACTTTC.

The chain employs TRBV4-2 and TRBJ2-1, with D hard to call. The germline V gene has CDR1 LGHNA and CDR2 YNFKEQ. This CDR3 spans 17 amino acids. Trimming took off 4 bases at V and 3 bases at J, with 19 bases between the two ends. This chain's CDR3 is CASSPSSGSFDYNEQFF. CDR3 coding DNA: TGTGCCAGCAGCCCCAGTTCGGGTAGCTTTGACTACAATGAGCAGTTCTTC.

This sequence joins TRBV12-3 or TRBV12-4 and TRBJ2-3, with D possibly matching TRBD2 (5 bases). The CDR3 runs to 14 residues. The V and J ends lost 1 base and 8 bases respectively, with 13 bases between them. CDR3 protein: CASSLEGYEGTQYF. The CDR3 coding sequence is TGTGCCAGCAGTTTAGAGGGTTATGAGGGTACGCAGTATTTT.